This T cell receptor beta chain was captured by sequencing in a study of cytomegalovirus exposure and HLA in healthy donors. Study-wide background: In a previous analysis, 117 million unique TCR beta sequences were found from 150 million to 200 million T cells. HLA-typed donors were the source of 90 million or so unique TCRs, which an early data release held.

Study-wide results and limits: Follow-up analysis later connected one missense variant in DCLRE1C with trimming of TCR beta V- and J-genes. It was reportedly the case that the classifier diagnosed cytomegalovirus status with high specificity and sensitivity.

CDR3 length equals 16 residues. Germline values: CDR1 SGHVS, CDR2 FQNEAQ. Deletions cut 5 bases from V and 1 base from J, with 15 bases between. A word on this clone: Its cognate antigen is unknown.

Vbeta (60) and Jbeta (13) primers were used in the PCR. Only in-frame clones appear in the TCRdb table, and some are missing; sequencing was by immunoSEQ multiplex PCR. The data show 150,000 to 200,000 clones, roughly 82% seen once. The sequenced sample was PBMCs. This chain uses TRBV7-8 with TRBJ1-5, with D possibly being TRBD1 (6 bases). The receptor was isolated from a woman aged 50 to 65 in good health and CMV-seronegative. The CDR3 region has the DNA TGTGCCAGCAGCCCTACAGGGCTTAGGAGCAATCAGCCCCAGCATTTT. Protein product: CASSPTGLRSNQPQHF.